These 17 T cell receptor beta chains originate from one sample sequenced in a study of identical twins. TCRdb processed the 5' RACE reads anew with MiXCR; each CDR3 protein has one entry. The data contain some 100,000 distinct CDR3 sequences, 5.9% of them singletons. Sequencing input: memory T cells sorted from blood. Receptor source: a woman between 45 and 60 years old in good health.

This clonotype has a count of ten or more. V usage is TRBV2 and J usage is TRBJ1-4; TRBD1 matches 8 bases. The CDR3 loop spans 14 amino acids. V was clipped by 5 bases and J by 7 bases; unmatched bases: 6. CDR1 is SNHLY and CDR2 is FYNNEI in the germline V gene. The chain's CDR3 is CASSFDRGSEKLFF. CDR3 coding DNA: TGTGCCAGCAGTTTTGACAGGGGCAGTGAAAAACTGTTTTTT. Full variable domain (outside the CDR3, taken from reference TRBV2 and TRBJ1-4): EPEVTQTPSHQVTQMGQEVILRCVPISNHLYFYWYRQILGQKVEFLVSFYNNEISEKSEIFDDQFSVERPDGSNFTLKIRSTKLEDSAMYFCASSFDRGSEKLFFGSGTQLSVL.

This clonotype was picked up many times. This sequence joins TRBV6-1 and TRBJ2-7; D remains unclear. This CDR3 spans 15 amino acids. V lost 1 base, J lost 2 bases, and 12 bases lay in between. CDR1 and CDR2 from the germline V gene are MNHNS and SASEGT. The CDR3 DNA reads as TGTGCCAGCAGTGAAGGCCCGAGTCGCACCTACGAGCAGTACTTC. This encodes CASSEGPSRTYEQYF.

This clonotype was recorded many times. The rearrangement uses TRBV28 and TRBJ2-5; TRBD2 aligns across 7 bases. CDR1 and CDR2 from the germline V gene are MDHEN and SYDVKM. V dropped 5 bases and J dropped 4; count of bases not matched to a gene: 4. The CDR3 loop spans 13 amino acids. DNA for the CDR3: TGTGCCAGCAGTATTACTAGCGTAGAGACCCAGTACTTC. Translation gives CASSITSVETQYF. The whole variable domain, filled in from reference TRBV28 and TRBJ2-5, reads DVKVTQSSRYLVKRTGEKVFLECVQDMDHENMFWYRQDPGLGLRLIYFSYDVKMKEKGDIPEGYSVSREKKERFSLILESASTNQTSMYLCASSITSVETQYFGPGTRLLVL.

This clonotype was found a few times. The chain combines TRBV6-2 or TRBV6-3 with TRBJ2-5; D not resolved. Per the germline V gene, CDR1 is MNHEY and CDR2 is SVGEGT. The CDR3 sequence is 13 residues long. The ends were cut back, 6 bases at V and 3 bases at J, with 11 bases in the middle. The CDR3 DNA follows: TGTGCCAGCAGCCAAGGGCCCAAAGAGACCCAGTACTTC. Its protein product is CASSQGPKETQYF.

In its sample, this clonotype was seen many times. The DNA of the CDR3 is TGCAGTGCTGAGACCGGGACAGGAAACACTGAAGCTTTCTTT. This encodes CSAETGTGNTEAFF. The chain joins TRBV20-1 to TRBJ1-1; 8 bases are shared with TRBD1. Trimming took 5 bases from V and 2 from J; bases not matched to a gene: 7. The CDR3 length is 14 residues. In germline, CDR1 is DFQATT, CDR2 SNEGSKA (reference sequence).

This clonotype was recorded many times. The CDR3 DNA reads as TGTGCCAGCAGTTCCCGTTATGGCTACACCTTC. Translating gives CASSSRYGYTF. The V call is TRBV28, the J call TRBJ1-2, with D hard to call. This CDR3 is built from 11 residues. Trimming shortened V by 4 bases and J by 5 bases, and 5 bases separated the two germline ends. Germline V gives CDR1 MDHEN, CDR2 SYDVKM.

At least ten counts were recorded for this clonotype. V and J are TRBV2 and TRBJ1-5; TRBD1 might be the D (5 bases). Trimming left V 8 bases short and J 2 bases short, with 10 bases between. CDR1 and CDR2 (germline): SNHLY, FYNNEI. This CDR3 has 13 amino acids. The CDR3 spells CASGKQGNQPQHF. The CDR3 DNA is TGTGCCAGCGGGAAACAGGGCAATCAGCCCCAGCATTTT.

This clonotype was found many times. The chain joins TRBV12-3 or TRBV12-4 to TRBJ1-2; D ambiguous. The V gene lost 1 base and the J gene lost 7 bases, with 7 bases spanning the gap. The CDR3 is 12 residues long. CDR3: CASSLEGAGYTF. In nucleotides, the CDR3 is TGTGCCAGCAGTTTAGAGGGTGCTGGCTACACCTTC.

This clonotype showed up many times. The chain links TRBV30 to TRBJ1-1; no clear D. CDR3 length: 13 amino acids. Germline V gene data show CDR1 as GTSNPN and CDR2 as SVGIG (reference sequence). V lost 0 bases and J lost 0, with 5 bases in between. The CDR3 loop reads CAWSVYVNTEAFF. CDR3 nucleotides: TGTGCCTGGAGTGTCTACGTGAACACTGAAGCTTTCTTT.

The J gene is TRBJ1-2, the V gene TRBV19; no definite D call. This CDR3 spans 12 amino acids. CDR1 and CDR2 from the germline V gene are LNHDA and SQIVND (reference sequence). Trimming took 7 bases from V and 3 from J, leaving 9 bases between them. Here the CDR3 reads CASKGTYYGYTF. The DNA of the CDR3 is TGTGCCAGTAAAGGTACCTACTATGGCTACACCTTC. The entire variable domain, with the rest obtained from reference TRBV19 and TRBJ1-2, is as follows: DGGITQSPKYLFRKEGQNVTLSCEQNLNHDAMYWYRQDPGQGLRLIYYSQIVNDFQKGDIAEGYSVSREKKESFPLTVTSAQKNPTAFYLCASKGTYYGYTFGSGTRLTVV.

This clonotype turned up a few times. The V and J genes are TRBV12-3 or TRBV12-4 and TRBJ1-2; D unresolved. V was shortened by 3 bases and J by 6 bases, with 20 bases between the two germline ends. The length of the CDR3 is 16 residues. The CDR3 loop is CASSFLLGQGKNGYTF. The CDR3 DNA sequence: TGTGCCAGCAGTTTTCTCCTGGGTCAAGGAAAGAATGGCTACACCTTC.

This clonotype has just a few counts. The chain uses TRBV3-1 and TRBJ1-3, with a possible D match to TRBD1 (6 bases). With 3 bases removed from V and 5 bases from J, the gap between germline ends came to 14 bases. The CDR3 is made up of 15 amino acids. Germline V CDR1 and CDR2: LGHDT, YNNKEL (reference sequence). The CDR3 nucleotides are TGTGCCAGCAGCCAGGGGCAGGGGACGCGAAACACCATATATTTT. Translating it yields CASSQGQGTRNTIYF.

This clonotype has a count of ten or more. This chain uses TRBV4-1 with TRBJ2-1; 7 bases fit TRBD2. Trimming took 4 bases from V and 7 from J; bases not matched to a gene: 13. The CDR3 has 16 residues. Germline V gene sequence: CDR1 MGHRA, CDR2 YSYEKL. The CDR3 DNA sequence: TGCGCCAGCAGCCCGAGACTAGCCGGAGGGTTAAATGAGCAGTTCTTC. Its translation: CASSPRLAGGLNEQFF.

In this sample, this clonotype turned up a few times. This rearrangement joins TRBV10-1 to TRBJ2-7; D unresolved. This CDR3 contains 10 residues. Between the trimmed V and J ends, which lost 8 bases and 3 bases, there was a span of 5 bases. CDR1 is WNHNN, CDR2 SYGVQD, per germline (reference sequence). In DNA form, the CDR3 reads TGCGCCAGCGTGAGCTACGAGCAGTACGTC. It is translated as CASVSYEQYV.

The sample holds a few counts of this clonotype. This chain links TRBV29-1 with TRBJ1-1; 8 bases map to TRBD1. Germline V lookup: CDR1 SQVTM, CDR2 ANQGSEA. The CDR3 length is 13 residues. V shed 7 bases and J 3 bases; nucleotides not matched to a gene: 7. CDR3 amino acids: CSAEGRGHTEAFF. As DNA, the CDR3 is TGCAGCGCCGAGGGCAGGGGGCACACTGAAGCTTTCTTT.

This clonotype was counted a few times. Since a much larger clone is just one base distant, this may be a read error. The genes are TRBV29-1 and TRBJ1-2; TRBD1 might be the D (6 bases). CDR3 length: 13 amino acids. In germline, CDR1 is SQVTM, CDR2 ANQGSEA. Here the CDR3 DNA reads TGCAGCGTTGCCAGGGACAATAACTATGGCTACCCCTTC. Encoded protein: CSVARDNNYGYPF.

Ten or more counts support this clonotype. The rearrangement joins TRBV16 to TRBJ1-5; D unresolved. Trimming removed 3 bases from V and 6 bases from J, with 15 bases in between. The CDR3 loop spans 15 amino acids. CDR1 is KGHSY and CDR2 is FQNENV in the germline V gene. CDR3 nucleotides: TGTGCCAGCAGCCAGCTCAAGGAAGTAGGTCAGCCCCAGCATTTT. Protein product: CASSQLKEVGQPQHF. Filled out from reference TRBV16 and TRBJ1-5, the complete variable domain reads GEEVAQTPKHLVRGEGQKAKLYCAPIKGHSYVFWYQQVLKNEFKFLISFQNENVFDETGMPKERFSAKCLPNSPCSLEIQATKLEDSAVYFCASSQLKEVGQPQHFGDGTRLSIL.